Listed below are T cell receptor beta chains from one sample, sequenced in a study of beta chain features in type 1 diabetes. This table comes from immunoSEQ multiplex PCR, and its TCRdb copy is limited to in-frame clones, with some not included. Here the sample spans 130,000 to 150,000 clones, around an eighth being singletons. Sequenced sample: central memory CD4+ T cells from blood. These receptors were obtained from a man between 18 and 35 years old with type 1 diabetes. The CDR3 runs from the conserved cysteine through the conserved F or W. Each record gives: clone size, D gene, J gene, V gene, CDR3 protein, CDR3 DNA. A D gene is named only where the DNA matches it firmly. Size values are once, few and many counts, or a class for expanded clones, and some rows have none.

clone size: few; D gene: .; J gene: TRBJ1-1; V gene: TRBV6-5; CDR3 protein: CASSYSMGAVTEAFF; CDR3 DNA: TGTGCCAGCAGTTACAGTATGGGGGCGGTCACTGAAGCTTTCTTT
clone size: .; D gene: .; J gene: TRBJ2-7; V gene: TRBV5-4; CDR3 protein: CASSPERDYEQYF; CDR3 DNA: TGTGCCAGCAGCCCGGAAAGGGACTACGAGCAGTACTTC
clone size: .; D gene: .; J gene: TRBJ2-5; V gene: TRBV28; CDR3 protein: CASREGGFQETQYF; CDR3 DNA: TGTGCCAGCAGGGAGGGGGGATTCCAAGAGACCCAGTACTTC
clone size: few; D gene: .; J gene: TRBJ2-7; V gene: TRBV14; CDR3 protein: CASSPPGGQSHEQYF; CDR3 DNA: TGTGCCAGCAGCCCCCCCGGGGGGCAAAGCCACGAGCAGTACTTC
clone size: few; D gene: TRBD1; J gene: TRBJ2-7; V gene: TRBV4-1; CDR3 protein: CASSPGQGTTYEQYF; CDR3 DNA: TGCGCCAGCAGCCCCGGACAGGGAACCACCTACGAGCAGTACTTC
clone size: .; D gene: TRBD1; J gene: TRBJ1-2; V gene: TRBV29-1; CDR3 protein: CSAGGQGTWDGYTF; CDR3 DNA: TGCAGCGCTGGTGGACAGGGAACATGGGATGGCTACACCTTC
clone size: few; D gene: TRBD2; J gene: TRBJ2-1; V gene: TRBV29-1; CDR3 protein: CSSPRGGGSSYNEQFF; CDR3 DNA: TGCAGTAGCCCCCGTGGGGGGGGGAGCTCCTACAATGAGCAGTTCTTC
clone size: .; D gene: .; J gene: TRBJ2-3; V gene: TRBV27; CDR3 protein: CASSPGGVDTQYF; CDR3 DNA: TGTGCCAGCAGTCCTGGTGGGGTAGATACGCAGTATTTT
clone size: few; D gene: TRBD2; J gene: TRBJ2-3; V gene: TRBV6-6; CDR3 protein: CASTQRGDTDTQYF; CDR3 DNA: TGTGCCAGCACCCAGCGGGGGGACACAGATACGCAGTATTTT
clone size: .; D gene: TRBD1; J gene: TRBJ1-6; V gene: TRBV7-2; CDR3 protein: CASSLVAGQNNSPLHF; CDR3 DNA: TGTGCCAGCAGCTTAGTTGCGGGACAGAATAATTCACCCCTCCACTTT